The 7 T cell receptor beta chains presented below share a single source sample, sequenced in a study of CD8+ T cells in alopecia areata. Extracted RNA was reverse transcribed, and the resulting cDNA served as sequencing template. Assay used: immunoSEQ multiplex PCR; TCRdb lists only in-frame clones, some missing. The sample has over 200,000 clones; around 62% are singletons. The specimen comprised CD4+ T cells sorted from blood, sampled at week 0. The receptors shown here come from a human donor with alopecia areata.

The chain carries TRBV7-2 and TRBJ1-5; D is perhaps TRBD1 (6 bases). Trimming cost V 5 bases and J 2 bases, with 16 bases left between them. From germline, CDR1 is SGHTA and CDR2 FQGNSA. The CDR3 contains 16 residues. The CDR3 DNA sequence: TGTGCCAGCAGCCCCAAGGAGACAGGAGGCAATCAGCCCCAGCATTTT. Amino acids: CASSPKETGGNQPQHF.

V and J are TRBV11-2 and TRBJ2-5, with a possible D match to TRBD2 (5 bases). Trimming took 3 bases from V and 2 from J, leaving 16 bases between them. CDR1 is SGHAT, CDR2 FQNNGV, per germline. The CDR3 runs 16 residues. Written as DNA, the CDR3 is TGTGCCAGCAGCTTTAGTGTGGGGAGAAGTCAAGAGACCCAGTACTTC. Translated, it gives CASSFSVGRSQETQYF. The variable domain in full, with the rest retrieved from reference TRBV11-2 and TRBJ2-5, is EAGVAQSPRYKIIEKRQSVAFWCNPISGHATLYWYQQILGQGPKLLIQFQNNGVVDDSQLPKDRFSAERLKGVDSTLKIQPAKLEDSAVYLCASSFSVGRSQETQYFGPGTRLLVL.

This clone was detected only a few times. V usage is TRBV10-3 and J usage is TRBJ1-2, with D maybe TRBD1 (5 bases). Per the germline V gene, CDR1 is ENHRY and CDR2 is SYGVKD. V dropped 0 bases and J dropped 1 base, with 9 bases sitting between them. The CDR3 is 15 residues long. The CDR3 coding sequence is TGTGCCATCAGTGAGTCTGGGGCCTTTAACTATGGCTACACCTTC. It translates to CAISESGAFNYGYTF.

V and J are TRBV5-4 and TRBJ2-7; no clear D. CDR1 and CDR2 (germline): SGHNT, YYREEE (reference sequence). V lost 2 bases and J lost 6, with 15 bases in between. The CDR3 spans 14 residues. The CDR3 DNA reads TGTGCCAGCAGCTTACCGGGCCCCGTCTCCGAGCAGTACTTC. It codes for CASSLPGPVSEQYF.

The chain has TRBV7-9 and TRBJ1-2; 8 bases match TRBD1. Per germline, CDR1 SEHNR and CDR2 FQNEAQ (reference sequence). The CDR3 is 14 amino acids. The ends lost 5 bases at V and 5 bases at J; junction bases unmatched: 7. CDR3 in amino acids: CASSPEDRVYGYTF. DNA for the CDR3: TGTGCCAGCAGCCCCGAGGACAGGGTGTATGGCTACACCTTC.

A single count supports this clone. The chain links TRBV5-1 to TRBJ2-3; the D gene could be TRBD1 or TRBD2 (6 bases each). CDR3 length: 14 residues. The germline V and J ends were trimmed by 0 bases and 6 bases, with 11 bases remaining between them. Germline CDR1 reads SGHRS; CDR2 reads YFSETQ. In DNA form, the CDR3 reads TGCGCCAGCAGCTTGGGTATGGGGGGCGATACGCAGTATTTT. It encodes CASSLGMGGDTQYF.

This clone was seen only a few times. The genes are TRBV14 and TRBJ1-4; D is unclear. V lost 1 base to trimming and J lost 6 bases, with 12 bases between them. The CDR3 totals 15 residues. Germline CDR1 SGHDN, CDR2 FVKESK. CDR3 loop: CASSQGGAADEKLFF. In nucleotides, the CDR3 is TGTGCCAGCAGCCAAGGGGGAGCGGCTGATGAAAAACTGTTTTTT.